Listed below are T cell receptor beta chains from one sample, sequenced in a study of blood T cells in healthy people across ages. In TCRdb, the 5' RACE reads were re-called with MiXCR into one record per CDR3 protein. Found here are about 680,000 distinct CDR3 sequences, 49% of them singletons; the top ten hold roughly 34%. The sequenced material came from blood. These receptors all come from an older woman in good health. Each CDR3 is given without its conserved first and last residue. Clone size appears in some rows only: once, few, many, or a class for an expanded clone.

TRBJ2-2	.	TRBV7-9	ASSLLGTGPYSEAGELF
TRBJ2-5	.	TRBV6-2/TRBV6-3	ASKDRGETQY
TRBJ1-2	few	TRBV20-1	SASGVGGGYGYT
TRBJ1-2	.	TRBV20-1	SARGGYGYT
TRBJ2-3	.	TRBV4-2	ASSQDEDRGLDTQY
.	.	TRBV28	ASSLFQQGYEQY
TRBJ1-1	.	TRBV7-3	ASSLSGDIEAF
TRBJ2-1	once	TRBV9	ASSAGLLYNEQF
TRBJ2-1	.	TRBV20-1	SASSTSTSGRARGSNEQF
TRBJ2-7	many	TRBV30	AWDRINEQY
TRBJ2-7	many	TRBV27	ASRPGAAYEQY
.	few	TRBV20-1	SARDITGETQY
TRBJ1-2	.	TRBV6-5	ASRRRQAGNYGYT
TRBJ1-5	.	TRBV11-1	ASSAGPPGSNQPQH
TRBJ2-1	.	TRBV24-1	ATSEPGLAGRPYNEQF
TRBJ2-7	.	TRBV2	ASTMRQGALIQY
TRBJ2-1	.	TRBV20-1	SASPAGGREQF
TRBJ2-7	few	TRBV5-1	ASSLVADYEQY
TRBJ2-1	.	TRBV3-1	ASSERGTYLLQEQF
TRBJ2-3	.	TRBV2	ASSASGMKTDTQY
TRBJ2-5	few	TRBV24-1	ATSDPRTQGETQY
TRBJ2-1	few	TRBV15	ATSRPLGLADNNEQF
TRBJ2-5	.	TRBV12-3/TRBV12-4	ASTLGGSTKTQY
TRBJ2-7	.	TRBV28	ASSLGESGEQY
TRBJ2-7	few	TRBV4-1	ASSQGARGRIEQY
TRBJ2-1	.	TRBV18	ASSPYRAGSLQDEQF
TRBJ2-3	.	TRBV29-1	SVEGAQDITDTQY
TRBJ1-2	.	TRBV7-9	ASSVEGATGYT
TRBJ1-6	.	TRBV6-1	ASSEPGQGPSPLH
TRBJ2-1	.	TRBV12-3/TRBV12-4	ASNSWGRGVNEQF
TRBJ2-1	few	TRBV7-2	ASSPQGPPARSSYNEQF
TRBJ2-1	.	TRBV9	ASSVKPSGTYNEQF
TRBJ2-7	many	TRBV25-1	ASSDGYEQY
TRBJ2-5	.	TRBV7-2	ASSLGPLEHRGQY
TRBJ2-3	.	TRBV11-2	ASSLDRAVADTQY